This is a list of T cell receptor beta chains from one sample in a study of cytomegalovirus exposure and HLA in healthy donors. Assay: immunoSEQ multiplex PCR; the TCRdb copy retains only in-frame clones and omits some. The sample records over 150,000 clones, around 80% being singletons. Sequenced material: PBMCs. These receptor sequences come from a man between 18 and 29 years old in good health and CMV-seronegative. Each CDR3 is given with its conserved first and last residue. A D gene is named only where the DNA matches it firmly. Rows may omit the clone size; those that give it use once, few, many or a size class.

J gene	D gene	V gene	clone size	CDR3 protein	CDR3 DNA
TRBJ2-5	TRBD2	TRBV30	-	CAWRLAGQETQYF	TGTGCCTGGAGGCTAGCGGGGCAAGAGACCCAGTACTTC
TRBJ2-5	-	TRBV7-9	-	CSSSLGALTRGETQYF	TGTTCCAGCAGCTTGGGGGCCCTAACAAGGGGAGAGACCCAGTACTTC
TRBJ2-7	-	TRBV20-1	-	CSARVNYEQYF	TGCAGTGCTAGAGTAAACTACGAGCAGTACTTC
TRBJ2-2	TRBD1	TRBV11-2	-	CASSLGTRGLTGELFF	TGTGCCAGCAGCTTAGGGACCAGGGGGCTCACCGGGGAGCTGTTTTTT
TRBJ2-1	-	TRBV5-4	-	CASSLVRGQQFF	TGTGCCAGCAGCTTGGTCAGGGGCCAGCAGTTCTTC
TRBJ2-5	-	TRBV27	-	CASSLEGIGETQYF	TGTGCCAGCAGTTTGGAGGGGATTGGAGAGACCCAGTACTTC
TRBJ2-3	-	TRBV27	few	CASKIGHRLSTDTQYF	TGTGCCAGCAAAATAGGACACAGACTTAGCACAGATACGCAGTATTTT
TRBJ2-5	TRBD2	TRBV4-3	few	CASSQAGGQETQYF	TGCGCCAGCAGCCAGGCGGGAGGTCAAGAGACCCAGTACTTC
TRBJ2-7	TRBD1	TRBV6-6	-	CASRPGQGAHEQYF	TGTGCCAGCAGACCGGGACAGGGGGCCCACGAGCAGTACTTC
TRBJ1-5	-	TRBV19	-	CASSTQGRNQPQHF	TGTGCCAGTAGTACACAGGGTCGTAATCAGCCCCAGCATTTT
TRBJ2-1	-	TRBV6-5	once	CASNWGRGEQFF	TGTGCCAGCAACTGGGGTCGGGGTGAGCAGTTCTTC
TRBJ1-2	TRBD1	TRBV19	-	CASSPGTGYGYTF	TGTGCCAGTAGTCCCGGGACAGGCTATGGCTACACCTTC
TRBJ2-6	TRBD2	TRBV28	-	CASRLAATRSVGGANVLTF	TGTGCCAGCAGACTAGCGGCTACGAGGTCTGTTGGGGGGGCCAACGTCCTGACTTTC
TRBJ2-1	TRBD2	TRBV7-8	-	CASSLFLAVSYNEQFF	TGTGCCAGCAGCTTATTTCTAGCGGTCTCCTACAATGAGCAGTTCTTC
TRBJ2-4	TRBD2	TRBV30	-	CAWSGGGRSFAKNIQYF	TGTGCCTGGAGTGGGGGCGGGAGATCGTTTGCCAAAAACATTCAGTACTTC
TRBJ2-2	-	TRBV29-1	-	CSVVGAGTSNTGELFF	TGCAGCGTTGTTGGGGCCGGGACTTCGAACACCGGGGAGCTGTTTTTT
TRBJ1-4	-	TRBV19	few	CASSPPLEKLFF	TGTGCCAGTAGTCCCCCTCTCGAAAAACTGTTTTTT